The entry below describes one TCR beta chain. Germline CDR1 SGHTA, CDR2 FQGNSA. The CDR3 runs to 16 residues. Trimming took off 1 base at V and 0 bases at J, with 12 bases between the two ends. This record comes from a study of blood T cell repertoires in COVID-19. Whole-study context: PBMCs, B-cell-depleted T cells, or T cells provided the cDNA or gDNA that made up the material.

Participants, about 18 to 89 years old, spanned about 26 US areas. The table came from immunoSEQ multiplex PCR; TCRdb's copy has only in-frame clones and leaves some out. The sample holds roughly 220,000 clones, roughly 85% seen once. This clonotype was obtained from a woman between 40 and 55 years old with acute COVID-19. Sequenced input: PBMCs or T cells enriched from blood (not recorded which). This chain uses TRBV7-2 with TRBJ1-1; a weak D match, TRBD1 (5 bases). Here the CDR3 DNA reads TGTGCCAGCAGCTTAGAGGCAGGGTCCATGAACACTGAAGCTTTCTTT. It specifies CASSLEAGSMNTEAFF. The full variable domain, in which reference TRBV7-2 and TRBJ1-1 provide the parts outside the CDR3, is GAGVSQSPSNKVTEKGKDVELRCDPISGHTALYWYRQSLGQGLEFLIYFQGNSAPDKSGLPSDRFSAERTGGSVSTLTIQRTQQEDSAVYLCASSLEAGSMNTEAFFGQGTRLTVV.